Included here is one TCR beta chain sequence, with context. Its specificity is not known. Following culture for roughly 10 days, CD4+ T cells were isolated. Either the BNT162b2 or mRNA-1273 vaccine was given to participants in two doses. Nucleocapsid antibodies stayed negative before and after vaccination, showing no earlier SARS-CoV-2 infection. This entry is derived from a study of vaccination effects on CD4 cells after COVID-19. Across the whole study: Antigen-specific CD4+ T cells expanded by the ViraFEST assay with viral peptide pools were then sequenced. The second dose preceded post-vaccine samples by a median of 72 days.

The assay was immunoSEQ multiplex PCR, and TCRdb's table has in-frame clones only and misses some. This sample yields roughly 30,000 clones, of which just under 75% are seen a single time; about 15% belongs to the top ten. Sequences were derived from CD4+ T cells from PBMCs cultured without peptide, sampled after COVID-19 vaccination. The origin of this receptor is a human donor who received a COVID-19 vaccine.

CDR3 DNA sequence: TGTGCCAGCAGCCTTCTGACAGTCTACGAGCAGTACTTC. Amino acid sequence: CASSLLTVYEQYF. The chain combines TRBV7-2 with TRBJ2-7, with D tentatively TRBD1 (5 bases). CDR1 SGHTA and CDR2 FQGNSA come from the germline V gene. The CDR3 is 13 residues long. Trimming removed 5 bases at V and 3 bases at J, with 11 bases between.